This T cell receptor beta chain was obtained from a study of cytomegalovirus exposure and HLA in healthy donors. Findings of the study overall: TCR beta sequences reportedly predicted most subjects' HLA-A and HLA-B alleles accurately.

60 Vbeta and 13 Jbeta primers were used in PCR. Assay: immunoSEQ multiplex PCR; the TCRdb copy retains only in-frame clones and omits some. The sample carries more than 95,000 clones, 55% to 75% recorded once. Regarding this clone: The antigen is undetermined.

The CDR3 covers 13 residues. With 6 bases clipped from V and 5 bases from J, the junction kept 6 bases outside the gene matches. CDR1 is SNHLY, CDR2 FYNNEI, per germline. The TCR sequence derives from a man in his sixties in good health and CMV-seronegative. The gene calls are TRBV2 and TRBJ2-5; TRBD1 aligns across 7 bases. The sequencing sample was made of PBMCs. CDR3 bases: TGTGCCAGCAGCCCGGGACAGACGGAGACCCAGTACTTC. This sequence encodes CASSPGQTETQYF. Full variable domain (missing parts from reference TRBV2 and TRBJ2-5): EPEVTQTPSHQVTQMGQEVILRCVPISNHLYFYWYRQILGQKVEFLVSFYNNEISEKSEIFDDQFSVERPDGSNFTLKIRSTKLEDSAMYFCASSPGQTETQYFGPGTRLLVL.